These T cell receptor beta chains were read from a single sample in a study of OX40 agonist ivuxolimab in advanced cancers. Sequencing used immunoSEQ multiplex PCR; TCRdb keeps in-frame clones, though not all of them. The sample holds under 85,000 clones, around four fifths seen once. Sequences were derived from CD4+ or CD8+ T cells sorted from blood, sampled in a trial of the OX40 agonist ivuxolimab. The receptors were sampled from an adult with an advanced solid tumor such as melanoma, head and neck, liver or kidney cancer. The CDR3 runs from the conserved cysteine through the conserved F or W. Fields, in order: V gene, J gene, D gene, CDR3 length, clone size, CDR3 DNA, CDR3 protein. A D gene is named only where the DNA matches it firmly. The listing skips clone size in some rows; elsewhere it reads once, few, many or a size class.

V: TRBV19
J: TRBJ2-5
D: TRBD1
length: 15
size: many
DNA: TGTGCCAGTACTCTCCACAGGGGCAAAGAAGAGACCCAGTACTTC
CDR3: CASTLHRGKEETQYF

V: TRBV7-6
J: TRBJ2-2
D: TRBD2
length: 19
size: -
DNA: TGTGCCAGCAGTCCCTTGGCGGGTAGCGGGAGTTGGAACACCGGGGAGCTGTTTTTT
CDR3: CASSPLAGSGSWNTGELFF

V: TRBV12-2
J: TRBJ1-1
D: -
length: 16
size: -
DNA: TGTGCAAGTCGCTTAGAAATCGGTCAGGGCAACACTGAAGCTTTCTTT
CDR3: CASRLEIGQGNTEAFF

V: TRBV19
J: TRBJ2-1
D: TRBD1
length: 14
size: -
DNA: TGTGCCAGTACCCGGACAGGGGGTTGGGATGAGCAGTTCTTC
CDR3: CASTRTGGWDEQFF

V: TRBV2
J: TRBJ1-4
D: TRBD1
length: 14
size: -
DNA: TGTGCCAGCAGTCCACAGGGGGCGATTGGGAAACTGTTTTTT
CDR3: CASSPQGAIGKLFF

V: TRBV7-9
J: TRBJ1-3
D: TRBD1
length: 16
size: -
DNA: TGTGCCAGCAGCGAACGGACAGGGTTTTCTGGAAACACCATATATTTT
CDR3: CASSERTGFSGNTIYF

V: TRBV10-1
J: TRBJ2-2
D: -
length: 17
size: -
DNA: TGCGCCAGCAGTGAGCGGAGCGGCTACGCGAACACCGGGGAGCTGTTTTTT
CDR3: CASSERSGYANTGELFF

V: TRBV6-6
J: TRBJ1-2
D: TRBD1
length: 13
size: few
DNA: TGTGCCAAATCCTTAGGACAGGGAAAGGGCTACACCTTC
CDR3: CAKSLGQGKGYTF

V: TRBV7-2
J: TRBJ2-3
D: TRBD2
length: 17
size: -
DNA: TGTGCCAGCAGCCAGTCAACCTGGACTAGCGTTTCAGATACGCAGTATTTT
CDR3: CASSQSTWTSVSDTQYF

V: TRBV27
J: TRBJ2-7
D: -
length: 15
size: -
DNA: TGTGCCAGCAGTGAGCAAAACAGTGTATCCTACGAGCAGTACTTC
CDR3: CASSEQNSVSYEQYF

V: TRBV2
J: TRBJ2-1
D: TRBD2
length: 15
size: -
DNA: TGTGCCAGCAGTCCACGAACTAGCGGTTACAATGAGCAGTTCTTC
CDR3: CASSPRTSGYNEQFF

V: TRBV6-1
J: TRBJ1-1
D: TRBD1
length: 11
size: -
DNA: TGTGCCAGCAGGTCGACAGGGTTAGCTTTCTTT
CDR3: CASRSTGLAFF

V: TRBV5-1
J: TRBJ2-5
D: TRBD2
length: 14
size: -
DNA: TGCGCCAGCAGCTTGGGACTAGCCCAAGAGACCCAGTACTTC
CDR3: CASSLGLAQETQYF

V: TRBV28
J: TRBJ1-5
D: -
length: 12
size: few
DNA: TGTGCCAGCAGTTTATACCGTCAGCCCCAGCATTTT
CDR3: CASSLYRQPQHF

V: TRBV5-4
J: TRBJ2-2
D: -
length: 13
size: once
DNA: TGTGCCAGCAGCTTAGGTGGTACCGGGGAGCTGTTTTTT
CDR3: CASSLGGTGELFF

V: TRBV7-2
J: TRBJ2-7
D: -
length: 14
size: -
DNA: TGTGCCAGCAGCTTAGCCGACACGAGACACGAGCAGTACTTC
CDR3: CASSLADTRHEQYF

V: TRBV7-2
J: TRBJ1-1
D: -
length: 15
size: -
DNA: TGTGCCAGCAGCGCGTCGGGGACGGTGAACACTGAAGCTTTCTTT
CDR3: CASSASGTVNTEAFF

V: TRBV5-4
J: TRBJ2-5
D: -
length: 13
size: few
DNA: TGTGCCAGCAGCGCAGGGTTTGAAGTGACCCAGTACTTC
CDR3: CASSAGFEVTQYF

V: TRBV19
J: TRBJ2-5
D: -
length: 16
size: -
DNA: TGTGCCAGTAGTGCGCCGGGCGGGACTGGGGCGGAGACCCAGTACTTC
CDR3: CASSAPGGTGAETQYF

V: TRBV28
J: TRBJ1-1
D: -
length: 17
size: -
DNA: TGTGCCAGCAGCCAAGGTGGGGGGAGTTCGGGTTGGACTGAAGCTTTCTTT
CDR3: CASSQGGGSSGWTEAFF

V: TRBV5-5
J: TRBJ1-1
D: -
length: 14
size: -
DNA: TGTGCCAGCAGTTACAGGGCGATGAACACTGAAGCTTTCTTT
CDR3: CASSYRAMNTEAFF

V: TRBV14
J: TRBJ1-1
D: TRBD1
length: 18
size: -
DNA: TGTGCCAGCAGCCAAGATTTGTTCTCTCTGGACAGGGCCCCTGAAGCTTTCTTT
CDR3: CASSQDLFSLDRAPEAFF

V: TRBV29-1
J: TRBJ2-7
D: TRBD1
length: 14
size: -
DNA: TGCAGCGTTGATACCGGGACAGGGGGGTACGAGCAGTACTTC
CDR3: CSVDTGTGGYEQYF

V: TRBV5-4
J: TRBJ1-2
D: -
length: 12
size: -
DNA: TGTGCCAGCAGCCATCCCCGGGCCCCCCTCTCCTTC
CDR3: CASSHPRAPLSF

V: TRBV11-2
J: TRBJ2-7
D: -
length: 14
size: -
DNA: TGTGCCAGCAGCTTAGGGGGTGGGCCCTACGAGCAGTACTTC
CDR3: CASSLGGGPYEQYF

V: TRBV19
J: TRBJ2-4
D: -
length: 13
size: -
DNA: TGTGCCAGTAGCTCACAGGGTGCGGACATTCAGTACTTC
CDR3: CASSSQGADIQYF

V: TRBV5-6
J: TRBJ1-5
D: TRBD1
length: 14
size: -
DNA: TGTGCCAGCAGCTTGGGGACAGGGCCTCAGCCCCAGCATTTT
CDR3: CASSLGTGPQPQHF

V: TRBV19
J: TRBJ1-5
D: -
length: 16
size: -
DNA: TGTGCCAGTAGTCCGTATGGGGCGTCTAGCAATCAGCCCCAGCATTTT
CDR3: CASSPYGASSNQPQHF

V: TRBV7-9
J: TRBJ1-4
D: -
length: 17
size: -
DNA: TGTGCCAGCAGCCACCCTTACGGGGGACCAGCTAATGAAAAACTGTTTTTT
CDR3: CASSHPYGGPANEKLFF

V: TRBV4-2
J: TRBJ1-4
D: -
length: 13
size: -
DNA: TGTGCCAGCAGCCAAGAAGGAATCCAAAAACTGTTTTTT
CDR3: CASSQEGIQKLFF

V: TRBV28
J: TRBJ2-7
D: -
length: 12
size: -
DNA: TGTGCCAGCGAGAAAGGTGCGGGCGAGCAGTACTTC
CDR3: CASEKGAGEQYF

V: TRBV7-6
J: TRBJ2-2
D: TRBD2
length: 16
size: -
DNA: TGTGCCAGCAGCTTAGTAACTAGCGGGAGTGCAGGGGAGCTGTTTTTT
CDR3: CASSLVTSGSAGELFF

V: TRBV6-1
J: TRBJ1-3
D: -
length: 17
size: -
DNA: TGTGCCAGCAGTGAGGCCACCCCCGGGGCCTCTGGAAACACCATATATTTT
CDR3: CASSEATPGASGNTIYF

V: TRBV6-4
J: TRBJ2-1
D: TRBD2
length: 18
size: -
DNA: TGTGCCAGCAGCCCGGGACTAGCGGGGTCCAGCTCCTACAATGAGCAGTTCTTC
CDR3: CASSPGLAGSSSYNEQFF

V: TRBV28
J: TRBJ1-6
D: TRBD1
length: 14
size: -
DNA: TGTGCCAGCACGCCGGGACAGGGATGGACACCCCTCCACTTT
CDR3: CASTPGQGWTPLHF

V: TRBV19
J: TRBJ2-1
D: TRBD2
length: 19
size: -
DNA: TGTGCCAGTAGTACCGCGGGACTAGCTTACACCAGCTCCTACAATGAGCAGTTCTTC
CDR3: CASSTAGLAYTSSYNEQFF

V: TRBV6-1
J: TRBJ1-2
D: -
length: 15
size: -
DNA: TGTGCCAGCAGTGCCTCCCGACAGGCTTACTATGGCTACACCTTC
CDR3: CASSASRQAYYGYTF

V: TRBV29-1
J: TRBJ2-7
D: -
length: 12
size: -
DNA: TGCAGCGTTGAACCGGGGCCTTACGAGCAGTACTTC
CDR3: CSVEPGPYEQYF

V: TRBV18
J: TRBJ1-1
D: -
length: 15
size: -
DNA: TGTGCCAGCTCACCGAGGGAAGGACGTAACACTGAAGCTTTCTTT
CDR3: CASSPREGRNTEAFF

V: TRBV18
J: TRBJ1-3
D: -
length: 14
size: -
DNA: TGTGCCAGCTCCCCCGGGACGGCTGGAAACACCATATATTTT
CDR3: CASSPGTAGNTIYF

V: TRBV6-1
J: TRBJ2-3
D: -
length: 14
size: -
DNA: TGTGCCAGTCGTCGACGGGGCTTCACAGATACGCAGTATTTT
CDR3: CASRRRGFTDTQYF

V: TRBV7-9
J: TRBJ2-1
D: TRBD1
length: 15
size: -
DNA: TGTGCCAGCAGCTTACGGACAGGGGGCTACAATGAGCAGTTCTTC
CDR3: CASSLRTGGYNEQFF

V: TRBV9
J: TRBJ2-1
D: TRBD2
length: 18
size: -
DNA: TGTGCCAGCAGCGTAGAGCTCGGGACTAGCGGTTACTACAATGAGCAGTTCTTC
CDR3: CASSVELGTSGYYNEQFF

V: TRBV7-3
J: TRBJ1-5
D: TRBD1
length: 16
size: -
DNA: TGTGCCAGCAGCCCTCCGGACAGGGGGCGGAATCAGCCCCAGCATTTT
CDR3: CASSPPDRGRNQPQHF

V: TRBV10-3
J: TRBJ1-1
D: -
length: 13
size: -
DNA: TGTGCCATCAGTTCGGACCTGAACACTGAAGCTTTCTTT
CDR3: CAISSDLNTEAFF

V: TRBV4-2
J: TRBJ1-5
D: -
length: 15
size: -
DNA: TGTGCCAGCAGCTCATTCAAGAGTAGCAATCAGCCCCAGCATTTT
CDR3: CASSSFKSSNQPQHF

V: TRBV10-1
J: TRBJ2-7
D: -
length: 15
size: -
DNA: TGCGCCAGCAGTGAGTCGGCAGGGGTTCCCTACGAGCAGTACTTC
CDR3: CASSESAGVPYEQYF

V: TRBV19
J: TRBJ2-1
D: TRBD1
length: 16
size: -
DNA: TGTGCCAGTAGTATGTTGTCGGGACAGGCTCACAATGAGCAGTTCTTC
CDR3: CASSMLSGQAHNEQFF

V: TRBV2
J: TRBJ2-1
D: TRBD2
length: 14
size: -
DNA: TGTGCCAGCAATGGCGGGAGCGGTCTGAATGAGCAGTTCTTC
CDR3: CASNGGSGLNEQFF

V: TRBV11-2
J: TRBJ2-1
D: -
length: 13
size: -
DNA: TGTGCCAGCAGCTTAGGATTGTACAATGAGCAGTTCTTC
CDR3: CASSLGLYNEQFF

V: TRBV5-1
J: TRBJ1-3
D: -
length: 17
size: -
DNA: TGCGCCAGCAGCTTGTGGGCAGGGGCCACCTCTGGAAACACCATATATTTT
CDR3: CASSLWAGATSGNTIYF

V: TRBV14
J: TRBJ2-7
D: -
length: 16
size: -
DNA: TGTGCCAGCAGCCGAATGGGGGCCGGGTCTTCCTACGAGCAGTACTTC
CDR3: CASSRMGAGSSYEQYF

V: TRBV5-8
J: TRBJ1-4
D: -
length: 14
size: -
DNA: TGTGCCAGCAGCTTCAGCGCAACTAATGAAAAACTGTTTTTT
CDR3: CASSFSATNEKLFF

V: TRBV7-3
J: TRBJ2-1
D: -
length: 15
size: once
DNA: TGTGCCAGCAGCTCCACCAGGGCCTTATACAATGAGCAGTTCTTC
CDR3: CASSSTRALYNEQFF

V: TRBV7-2
J: TRBJ1-1
D: TRBD1
length: 15
size: -
DNA: TGTGCCAGCAGTCGACTGACAGGGTTGACCGCTGAAGCTTTCTTT
CDR3: CASSRLTGLTAEAFF

V: TRBV6-1
J: TRBJ1-4
D: TRBD1
length: 15
size: medium-sized
DNA: TGTGCCAGCAGACCGAACGCGGGACAGCACGAAAAACTGTTTTTT
CDR3: CASRPNAGQHEKLFF

V: TRBV18
J: TRBJ1-4
D: TRBD1
length: 17
size: -
DNA: TGTGCCAGCTCACGAACCGGGACAGGGGTTATTAGTGAAAAACTGTTTTTT
CDR3: CASSRTGTGVISEKLFF

V: TRBV14
J: TRBJ2-2
D: TRBD2
length: 17
size: -
DNA: TGTGCCAGCAGCCTGCCGGGACTAGCGGGGGACACCGGGGAGCTGTTTTTT
CDR3: CASSLPGLAGDTGELFF

V: TRBV28
J: TRBJ1-2
D: -
length: 15
size: -
DNA: TGTGCCAGCAGTTTATCTCTCCTAGGGGGGGATGGCTACACCTTC
CDR3: CASSLSLLGGDGYTF